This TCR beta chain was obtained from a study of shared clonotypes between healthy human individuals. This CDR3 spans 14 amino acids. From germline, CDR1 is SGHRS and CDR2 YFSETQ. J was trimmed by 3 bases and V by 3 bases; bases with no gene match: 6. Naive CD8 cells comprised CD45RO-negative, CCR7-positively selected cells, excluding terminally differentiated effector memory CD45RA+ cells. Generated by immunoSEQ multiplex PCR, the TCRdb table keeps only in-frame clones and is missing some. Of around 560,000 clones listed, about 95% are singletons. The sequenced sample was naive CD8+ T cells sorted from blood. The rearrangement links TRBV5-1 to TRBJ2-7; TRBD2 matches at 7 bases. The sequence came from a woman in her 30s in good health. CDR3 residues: CASSSGTTHYEQYF. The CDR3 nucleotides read TGCGCCAGCAGCTCGGGGACTACTCACTACGAGCAGTACTTC.